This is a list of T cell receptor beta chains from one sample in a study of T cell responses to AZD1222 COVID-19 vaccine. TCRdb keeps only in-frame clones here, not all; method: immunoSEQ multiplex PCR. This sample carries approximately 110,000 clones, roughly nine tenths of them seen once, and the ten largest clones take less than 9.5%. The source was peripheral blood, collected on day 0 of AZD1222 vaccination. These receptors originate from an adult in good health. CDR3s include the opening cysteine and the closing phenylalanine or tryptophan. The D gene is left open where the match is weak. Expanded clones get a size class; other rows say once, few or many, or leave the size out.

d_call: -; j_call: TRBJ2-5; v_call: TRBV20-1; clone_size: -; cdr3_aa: CSARDAPAQYF; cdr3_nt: TGCAGTGCTAGAGATGCACCGGCCCAGTACTTC
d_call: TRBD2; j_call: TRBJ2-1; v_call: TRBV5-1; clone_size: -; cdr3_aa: CASSLVNAGGGNEQFF; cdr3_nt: TGCGCCAGCAGCTTGGTGAACGCGGGAGGGGGCAATGAGCAGTTCTTC
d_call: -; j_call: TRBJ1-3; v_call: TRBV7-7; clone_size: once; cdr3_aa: CASSETPASGNTIYF; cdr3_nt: TGTGCTAGCAGCGAAACTCCAGCTTCTGGAAACACCATATATTTT
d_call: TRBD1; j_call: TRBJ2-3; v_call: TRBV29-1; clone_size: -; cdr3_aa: CSTRQGEDTQYF; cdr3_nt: TGCAGCACACGACAGGGGGAAGATACGCAGTATTTT
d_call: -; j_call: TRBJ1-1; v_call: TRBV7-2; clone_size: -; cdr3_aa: CASSLGWASRTEAFF; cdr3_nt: TGTGCCAGCAGCTTAGGGTGGGCCAGTAGGACTGAAGCTTTCTTT
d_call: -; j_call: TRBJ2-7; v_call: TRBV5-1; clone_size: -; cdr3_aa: CASCPSGSGVYEQYF; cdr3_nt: TGCGCCAGCTGTCCCTCGGGCTCGGGAGTCTACGAGCAGTACTTC
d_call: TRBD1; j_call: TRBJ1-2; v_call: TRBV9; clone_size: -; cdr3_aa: CASSVARPTGVYGYTF; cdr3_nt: TGTGCCAGCAGCGTTGCCCGTCCGACAGGGGTCTATGGCTACACCTTC
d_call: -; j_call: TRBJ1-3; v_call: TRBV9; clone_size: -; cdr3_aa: CASSAQVGRNTIYF; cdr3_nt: TGTGCCAGCAGCGCACAGGTCGGGAGAAACACCATATATTTT
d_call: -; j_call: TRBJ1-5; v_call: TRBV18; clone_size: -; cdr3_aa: CASSPRGAVGQPQHF; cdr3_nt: TGTGCCAGCTCGCCGAGGGGGGCGGTCGGTCAGCCCCAGCATTTT
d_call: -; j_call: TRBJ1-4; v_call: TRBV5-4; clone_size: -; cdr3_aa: CASSSRTAEDEKLFF; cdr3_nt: TGTGCCAGCAGCTCCCGGACAGCCGAGGATGAAAAACTGTTTTTT
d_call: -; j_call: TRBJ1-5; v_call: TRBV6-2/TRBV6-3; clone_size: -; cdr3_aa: CASSYGEYQPQHF; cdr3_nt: TGTGCCAGCAGTTATGGGGAGTATCAGCCCCAGCATTTT
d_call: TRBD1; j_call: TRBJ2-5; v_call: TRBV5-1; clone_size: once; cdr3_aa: CASSLTGTGGVETQYF; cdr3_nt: TGCGCCAGCAGCTTAACCGGGACAGGGGGCGTTGAGACCCAGTACTTC
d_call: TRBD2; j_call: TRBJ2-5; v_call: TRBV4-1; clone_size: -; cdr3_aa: CASSQGGRVETQYF; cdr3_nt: TGCGCCAGCAGCCAAGGGGGGAGGGTAGAGACCCAGTACTTC
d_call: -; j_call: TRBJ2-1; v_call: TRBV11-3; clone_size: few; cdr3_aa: CASSRDPQEGNEQFF; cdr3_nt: TGTGCCAGCAGCAGAGACCCCCAGGAGGGGAATGAGCAGTTCTTC
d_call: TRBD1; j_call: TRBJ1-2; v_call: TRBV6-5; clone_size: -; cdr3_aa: CASRGQGGQGYTF; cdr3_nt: TGTGCCAGCAGGGGACAGGGGGGCCAAGGCTACACCTTC
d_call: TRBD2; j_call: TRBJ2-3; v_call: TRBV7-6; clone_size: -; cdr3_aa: CASSPRGYGGARDTQYF; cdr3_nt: TGTGCCAGCAGTCCCCGGGGGTACGGGGGGGCCAGGGATACGCAGTATTTT
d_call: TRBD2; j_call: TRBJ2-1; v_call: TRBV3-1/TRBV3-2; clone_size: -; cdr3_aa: CASSQPTSGARFEQFF; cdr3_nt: TGTGCCAGCAGCCAACCTACTAGCGGGGCGAGATTTGAGCAGTTCTTC
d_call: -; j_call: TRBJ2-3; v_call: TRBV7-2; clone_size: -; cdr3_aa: CASSPSGRTDTQYF; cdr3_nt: TGTGCCAGCAGCCCCAGCGGGCGTACAGATACGCAGTATTTT
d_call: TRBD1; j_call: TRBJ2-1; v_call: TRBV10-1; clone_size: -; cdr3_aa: CASSDSGQGSGEQFF; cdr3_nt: TGCGCCAGCAGTGACTCGGGACAGGGGTCTGGGGAGCAGTTCTTC
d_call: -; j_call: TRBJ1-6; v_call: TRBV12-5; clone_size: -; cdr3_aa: CASGFVSSYNSPLHF; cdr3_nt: TGTGCTAGTGGTTTCGTCAGCTCCTATAATTCACCCCTCCACTTT
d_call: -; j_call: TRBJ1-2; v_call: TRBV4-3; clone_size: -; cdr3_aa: CASSQDNYGYTF; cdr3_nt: TGCGCCAGCAGCCAAGATAACTATGGCTACACCTTC
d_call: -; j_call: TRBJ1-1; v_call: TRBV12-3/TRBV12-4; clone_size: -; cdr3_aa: CASLGTANTEAFF; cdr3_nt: TGTGCCAGCTTGGGGACGGCGAACACTGAAGCTTTCTTT
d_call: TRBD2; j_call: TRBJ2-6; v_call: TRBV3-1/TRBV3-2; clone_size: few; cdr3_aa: CASSPGTSGGAAGANVLTF; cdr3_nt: TGTGCCAGCAGCCCTGGGACTAGCGGGGGGGCGGCTGGGGCCAACGTCCTGACTTTC
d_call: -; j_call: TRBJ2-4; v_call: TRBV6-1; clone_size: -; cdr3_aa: CASSEAQQTQYF; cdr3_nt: TGTGCCAGCAGTGAAGCCCAACAGACACAGTACTTC
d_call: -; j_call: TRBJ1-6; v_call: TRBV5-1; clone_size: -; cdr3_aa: CASSSEGRAYNSPLHF; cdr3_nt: TGCGCCAGCAGCTCGGAGGGACGGGCCTATAATTCACCCCTCCACTTT
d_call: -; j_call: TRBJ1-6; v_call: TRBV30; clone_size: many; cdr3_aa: CAWTRDSNNSPLHF; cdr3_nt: TGTGCCTGGACACGCGACAGCAATAATTCACCCCTCCACTTT
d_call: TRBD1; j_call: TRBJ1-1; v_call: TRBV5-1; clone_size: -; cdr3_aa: CASSPFQGAGTEAFF; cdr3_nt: TGCGCCAGCAGCCCATTCCAGGGGGCCGGGACTGAAGCTTTCTTT
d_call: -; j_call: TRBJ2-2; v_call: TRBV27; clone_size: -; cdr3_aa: CASSFFGAGAGELFF; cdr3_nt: TGTGCCAGCAGTTTTTTTGGTGCAGGGGCCGGGGAGCTGTTTTTT
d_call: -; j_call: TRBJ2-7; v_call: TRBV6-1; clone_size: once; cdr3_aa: CASSEFHEQYF; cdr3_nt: TGTGCCAGCAGTGAGTTCCACGAGCAGTACTTC
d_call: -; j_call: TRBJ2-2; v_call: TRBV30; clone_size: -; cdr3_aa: CAWSVSRHTGELFF; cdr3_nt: TGTGCCTGGAGTGTTAGCCGGCACACCGGGGAGCTGTTTTTT
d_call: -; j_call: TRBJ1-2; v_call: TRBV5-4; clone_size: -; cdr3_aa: CASSSPGGDYGYTF; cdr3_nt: TGTGCCAGCAGCTCCCCGGGAGGGGACTATGGCTACACCTTC
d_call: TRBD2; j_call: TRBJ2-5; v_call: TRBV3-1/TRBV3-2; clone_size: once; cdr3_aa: CASSPMVGRAQYF; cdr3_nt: TGTGCCAGCAGCCCAATGGTAGGGAGGGCCCAGTACTTC
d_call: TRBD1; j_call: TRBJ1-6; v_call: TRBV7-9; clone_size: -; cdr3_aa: CASSLLGQGNSPLHF; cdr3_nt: TGTGCCAGCAGCTTACTGGGACAGGGCAATTCACCCCTCCACTTT
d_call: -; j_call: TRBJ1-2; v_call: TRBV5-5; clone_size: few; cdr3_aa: CASSLSGTGGYTF; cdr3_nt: TGTGCCAGCAGCTTGTCAGGGACTGGGGGCTACACCTTC
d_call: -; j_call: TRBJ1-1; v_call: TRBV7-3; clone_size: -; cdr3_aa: CASSLTTGSEAFF; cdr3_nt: TGTGCCAGCAGCTTAACCACAGGATCTGAAGCTTTCTTT
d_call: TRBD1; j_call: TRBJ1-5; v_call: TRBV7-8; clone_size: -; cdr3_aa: CASSPPGGTGQGQPQHF; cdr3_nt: TGTGCCAGCAGCCCCCCGGGGGGGACAGGGCAGGGTCAGCCCCAGCATTTT
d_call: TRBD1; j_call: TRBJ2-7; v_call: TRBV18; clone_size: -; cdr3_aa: CASSLRGQRAYEQYF; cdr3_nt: TGTGCCAGCTCACTCAGGGGGCAGAGAGCCTACGAGCAGTACTTC
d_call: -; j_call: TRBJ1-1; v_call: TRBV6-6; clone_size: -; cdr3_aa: CASSYLGFGTDEAFF; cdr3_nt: TGTGCCAGCAGTTACTTGGGGTTTGGGACGGATGAAGCTTTCTTT
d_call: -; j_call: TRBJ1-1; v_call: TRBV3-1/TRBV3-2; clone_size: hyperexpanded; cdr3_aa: CASSQGIGYTEAFF; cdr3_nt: TGTGCCAGCAGCCAGGGTATTGGGTACACTGAAGCTTTCTTT
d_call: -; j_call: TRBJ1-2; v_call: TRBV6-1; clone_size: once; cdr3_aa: CASSETPNYGYTF; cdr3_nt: TGTGCCAGCAGTGAGACTCCGAACTATGGCTACACCTTC
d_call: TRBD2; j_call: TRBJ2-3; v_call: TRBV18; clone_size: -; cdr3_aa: CASSPPLAGTPTDTQYF; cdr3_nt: TGTGCCAGCTCACCACCCCTAGCGGGGACCCCCACAGATACGCAGTATTTT
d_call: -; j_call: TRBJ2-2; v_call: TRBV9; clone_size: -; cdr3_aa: CASSTGSDGELFF; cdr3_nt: TGTGCCAGCAGCACAGGGTCGGACGGGGAGCTGTTTTTT
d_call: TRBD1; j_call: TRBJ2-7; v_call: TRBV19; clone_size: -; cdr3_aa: CASSMGTGLYEQYF; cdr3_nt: TGTGCCAGTAGTATGGGGACAGGCCTTTACGAGCAGTACTTC
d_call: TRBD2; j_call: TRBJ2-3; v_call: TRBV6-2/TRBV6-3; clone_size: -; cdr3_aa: CASSYQSGGATDTQYF; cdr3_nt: TGTGCCAGCAGTTACCAAAGCGGGGGGGCTACAGATACGCAGTATTTT
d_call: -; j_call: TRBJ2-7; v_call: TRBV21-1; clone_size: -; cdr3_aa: CASSKGTGGLEQYF; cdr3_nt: TGTGCCAGCAGCAAAGGGACAGGGGGCCTCGAGCAGTACTTC
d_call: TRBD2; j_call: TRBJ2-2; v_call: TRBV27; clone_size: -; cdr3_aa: CASGPGLGSTGELFF; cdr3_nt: TGTGCCAGCGGCCCGGGACTAGGTTCGACCGGGGAGCTGTTTTTT
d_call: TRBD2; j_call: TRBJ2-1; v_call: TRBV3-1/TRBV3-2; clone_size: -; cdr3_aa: CASSRGLAGAPKLF; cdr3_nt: TGTGCCAGCAGCCGAGGACTAGCGGGGGCCCCTAAGCTCTTC
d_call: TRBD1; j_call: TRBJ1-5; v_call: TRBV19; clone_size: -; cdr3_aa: CASSIRGTGTGDQPQHF; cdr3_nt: TGTGCCAGTAGTATACGGGGGACCGGGACAGGGGATCAGCCCCAGCATTTT
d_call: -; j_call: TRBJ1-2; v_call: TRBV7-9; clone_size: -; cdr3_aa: CATDGAGGYTF; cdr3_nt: TGTGCCACGGACGGGGCGGGTGGCTACACCTTC